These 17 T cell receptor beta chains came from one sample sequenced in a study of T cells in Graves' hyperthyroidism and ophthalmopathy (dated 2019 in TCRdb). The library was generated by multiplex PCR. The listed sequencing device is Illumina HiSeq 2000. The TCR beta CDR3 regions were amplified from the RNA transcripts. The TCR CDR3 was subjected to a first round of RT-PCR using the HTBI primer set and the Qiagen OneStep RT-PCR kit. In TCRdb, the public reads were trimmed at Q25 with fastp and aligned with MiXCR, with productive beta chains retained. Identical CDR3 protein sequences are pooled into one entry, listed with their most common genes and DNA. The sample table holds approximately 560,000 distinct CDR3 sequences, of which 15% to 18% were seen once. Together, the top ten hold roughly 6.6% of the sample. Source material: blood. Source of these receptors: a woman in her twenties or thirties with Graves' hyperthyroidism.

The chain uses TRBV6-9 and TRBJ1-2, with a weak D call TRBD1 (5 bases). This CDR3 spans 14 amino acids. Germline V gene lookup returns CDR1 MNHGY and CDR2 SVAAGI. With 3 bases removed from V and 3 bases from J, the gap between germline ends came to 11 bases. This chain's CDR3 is CASSYFGGDYGYTF. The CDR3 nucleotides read TGTGCCAGCAGTTACTTTGGGGGGGACTATGGCTACACCTTC.

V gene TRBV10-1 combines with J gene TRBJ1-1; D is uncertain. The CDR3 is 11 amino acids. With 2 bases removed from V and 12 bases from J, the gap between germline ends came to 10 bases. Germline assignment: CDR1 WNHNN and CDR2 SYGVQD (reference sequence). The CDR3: CASSEGVKTFF. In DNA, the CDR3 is TGCGCCAGCAGTGAGGGGGTGAAGACTTTCTTT.

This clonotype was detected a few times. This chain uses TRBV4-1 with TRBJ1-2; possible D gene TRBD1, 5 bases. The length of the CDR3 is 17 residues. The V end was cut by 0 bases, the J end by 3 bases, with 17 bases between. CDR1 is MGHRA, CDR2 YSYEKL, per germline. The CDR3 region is CASSQDSVSREDYGYTF. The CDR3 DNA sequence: TGCGCCAGCAGCCAAGATAGTGTAAGCAGGGAGGACTATGGCTACACCTTC.

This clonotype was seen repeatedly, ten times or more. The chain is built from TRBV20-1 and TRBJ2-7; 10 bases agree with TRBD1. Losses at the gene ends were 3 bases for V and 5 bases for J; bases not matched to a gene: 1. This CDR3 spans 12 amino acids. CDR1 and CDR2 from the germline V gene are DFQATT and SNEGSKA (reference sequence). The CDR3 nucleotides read TGCAGTGCTAGGACAGGGGGCCACGAGCAGTACTTC. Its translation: CSARTGGHEQYF.

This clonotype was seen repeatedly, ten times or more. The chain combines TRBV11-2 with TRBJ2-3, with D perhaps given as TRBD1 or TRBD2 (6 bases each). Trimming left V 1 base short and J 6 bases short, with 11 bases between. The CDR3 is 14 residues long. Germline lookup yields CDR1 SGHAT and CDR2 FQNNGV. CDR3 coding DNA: TGTGCCAGCAGCTTAGCTCGGGGGCGGGATACGCAGTATTTT. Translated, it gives CASSLARGRDTQYF.

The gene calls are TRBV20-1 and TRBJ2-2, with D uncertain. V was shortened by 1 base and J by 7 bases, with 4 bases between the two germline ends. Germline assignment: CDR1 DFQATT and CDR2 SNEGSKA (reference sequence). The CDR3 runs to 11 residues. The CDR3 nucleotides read TGCAGTGCTAGAGTCCGCGGGGAGCTGTTTTTT. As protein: CSARVRGELFF.

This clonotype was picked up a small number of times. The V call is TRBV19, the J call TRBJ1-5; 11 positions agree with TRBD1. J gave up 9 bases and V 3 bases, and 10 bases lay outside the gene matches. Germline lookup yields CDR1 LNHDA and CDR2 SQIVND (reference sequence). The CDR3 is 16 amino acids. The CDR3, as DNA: TGTGCCAGTAGTATGTTGGGACAGGGGGAAGCGGGGCCCCAGCATTTT. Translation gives CASSMLGQGEAGPQHF.

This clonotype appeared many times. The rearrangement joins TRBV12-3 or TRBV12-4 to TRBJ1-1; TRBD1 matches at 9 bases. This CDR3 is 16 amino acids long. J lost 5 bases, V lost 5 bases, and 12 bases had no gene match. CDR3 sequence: CASSPTAGTGNTEAFF. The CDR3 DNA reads TGTGCCAGCAGTCCAACTGCCGGGACAGGGAATACTGAAGCTTTCTTT.

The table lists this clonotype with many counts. In DNA form, the CDR3 reads TGTGCCAGCAGCCCCGGCCGGAACCGGGGGGGGAGAGGATACGAGCAGTACTTC. Protein: CASSPGRNRGGRGYEQYF. The rearrangement joins TRBV7-2 to TRBJ2-7; 8 bases map to TRBD2. CDR1 and CDR2 (germline): SGHTA, FQGNSA. Trimming took 5 bases from V and 4 from J; bases not matched to a gene: 19. This CDR3 region has 18 residues.

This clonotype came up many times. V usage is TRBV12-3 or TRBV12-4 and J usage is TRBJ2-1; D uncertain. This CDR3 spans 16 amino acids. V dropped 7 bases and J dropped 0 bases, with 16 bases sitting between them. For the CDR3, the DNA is TGTGCCAGCACCCTCGACGGGTCGAGCTCCTACAATGAGCAGTTCTTC. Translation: CASTLDGSSSYNEQFF.

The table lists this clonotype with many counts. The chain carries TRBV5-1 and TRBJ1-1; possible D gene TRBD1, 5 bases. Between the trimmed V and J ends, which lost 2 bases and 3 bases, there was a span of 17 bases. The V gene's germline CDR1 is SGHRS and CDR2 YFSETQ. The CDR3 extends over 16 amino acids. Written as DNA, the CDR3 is TGCGCCAGCAGCTTATCTGTCGGGGGGGTTGACACTGAAGCTTTCTTT. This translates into CASSLSVGGVDTEAFF.

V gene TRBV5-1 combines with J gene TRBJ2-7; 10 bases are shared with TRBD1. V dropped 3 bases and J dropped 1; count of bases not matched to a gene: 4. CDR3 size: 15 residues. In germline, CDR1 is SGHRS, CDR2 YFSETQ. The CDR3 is CASSSDRGLSYEQYF. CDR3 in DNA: TGCGCCAGCAGCTCTGACAGGGGGCTTTCCTACGAGCAGTACTTC.

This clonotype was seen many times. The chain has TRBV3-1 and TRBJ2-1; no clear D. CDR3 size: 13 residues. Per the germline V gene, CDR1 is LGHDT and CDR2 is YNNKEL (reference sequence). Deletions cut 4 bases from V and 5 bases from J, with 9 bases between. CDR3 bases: TGTGCCAGCAGCCCCCACCGGGACAATGAGCAGTTCTTC. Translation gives CASSPHRDNEQFF.

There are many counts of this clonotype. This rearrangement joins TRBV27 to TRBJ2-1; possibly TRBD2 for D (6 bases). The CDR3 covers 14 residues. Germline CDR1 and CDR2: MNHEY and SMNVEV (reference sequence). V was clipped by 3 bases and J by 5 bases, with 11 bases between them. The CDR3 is CASSFGGSNNEQFF. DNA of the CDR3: TGTGCCAGCAGTTTCGGGGGAAGTAACAATGAGCAGTTCTTC.

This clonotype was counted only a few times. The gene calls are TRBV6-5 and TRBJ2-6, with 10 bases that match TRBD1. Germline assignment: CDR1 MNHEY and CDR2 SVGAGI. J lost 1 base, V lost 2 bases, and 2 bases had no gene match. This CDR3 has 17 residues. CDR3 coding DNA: TGTGCCAGCAGTTACGGGGACAGGGGATCTGGGGCCAACGTCCTGACTTTC. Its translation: CASSYGDRGSGANVLTF.

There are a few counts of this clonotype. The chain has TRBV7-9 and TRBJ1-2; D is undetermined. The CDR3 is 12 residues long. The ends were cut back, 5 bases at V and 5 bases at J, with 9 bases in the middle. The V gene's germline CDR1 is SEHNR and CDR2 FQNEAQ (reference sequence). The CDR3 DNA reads TGTGCCAGCAGCCATTCGATATATGGCTACACCTTC. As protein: CASSHSIYGYTF. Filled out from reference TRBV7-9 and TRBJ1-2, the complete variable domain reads DTGVSQNPRHKITKRGQNVTFRCDPISEHNRLYWYRQTLGQGPEFLTYFQNEAQLEKSRLLSDRFSAERPKGSFSTLEIQRTEQGDSAMYLCASSHSIYGYTFGSGTRLTVV.

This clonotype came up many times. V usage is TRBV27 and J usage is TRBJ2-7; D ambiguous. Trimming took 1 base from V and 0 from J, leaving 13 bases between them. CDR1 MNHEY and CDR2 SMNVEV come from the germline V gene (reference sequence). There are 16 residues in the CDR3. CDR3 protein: CASSLYGGSLSYEQYF. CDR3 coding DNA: TGTGCCAGCAGTTTATATGGTGGGTCCCTCTCCTACGAGCAGTACTTC.